Listed below are T cell receptor beta chains from one sample, sequenced in a study of tumor-infiltrating lymphocytes in oesophageal squamous cell carcinoma. TCRdb fed the PCR reads into MiXCR, producing one record per CDR3 protein. The table has some 20,000 distinct CDR3 sequences, roughly 53% seen once; the top ten hold around 24%. The specimen was esophageal tumor tissue. The receptors originated from a male donor with esophageal squamous cell carcinoma. Each CDR3 is given with its conserved first and last residue. D genes are given only for firm matches. Some rows have no size entry. The others give once, few or many, or a class for an expanded clone.

size	V	D	J	DNA	CDR3
medium-sized	TRBV11-2	.	TRBJ2-1	TGTGCCAGCAGCTTAGATCGCGGACTCCTTTCCTACAATGAGCAGTTCTTC	CASSLDRGLLSYNEQFF
.	TRBV7-9	.	TRBJ2-3	TGTGCCAGCAGCTTAAACGGGGCTTTCGTCGGAGATACGCAGTATTTT	CASSLNGAFVGDTQYF
.	TRBV5-1	TRBD2	TRBJ2-3	TGCGCCAGCAGCTTGGGTACTAGCGGAGGCACAGATACGCAGTATTTT	CASSLGTSGGTDTQYF
.	TRBV12-3/TRBV12-4	TRBD1	TRBJ1-6	TGTGCCAGCAGTTTTTCTGGACAGGGGGGTAATTCACCCCTCCACTTT	CASSFSGQGGNSPLHF
medium-sized	TRBV6-1	TRBD1	TRBJ2-1	TGTGCCAGCGGGACAGGGCACTACAATGAGCAGTTCTTC	CASGTGHYNEQFF
medium-sized	TRBV7-3	.	TRBJ2-1	TGTGCCAGCAGCCTACTGGGCGGGGTGTCCTACAATGAGCAGTTCTTC	CASSLLGGVSYNEQFF
medium-sized	TRBV6-6	TRBD2	TRBJ2-5	TGTGCCAGCAGTTACGCGGGAGGGCCTAGGGAGACCCAGTACTTC	CASSYAGGPRETQYF
.	TRBV7-2	.	TRBJ2-1	TGTGCCAGCAGCTTAGCTCAGGGTTGGTACAATGAGCAGTTCTTC	CASSLAQGWYNEQFF
many	TRBV5-1	TRBD2	TRBJ2-1	TGCGCCAGCAGCCCTAGGACTAGCAGAACCGTAACCTACAATGAGCAGTTCTTC	CASSPRTSRTVTYNEQFF
.	TRBV7-6	TRBD1	TRBJ2-7	TGTGCCAGCAGCTCGGGACAGGGGTTAAGGTCCTACGAGCAGTACTTC	CASSSGQGLRSYEQYF
.	TRBV24-1	.	TRBJ2-1	TGTGCCACCACCTTGGGCAATGAGCAGTTCTTC	CATTLGNEQFF
.	TRBV7-2	TRBD1	TRBJ2-1	TGTGCCAGCAGCCCAAACAGGGGGCTGGGCAATGAGCAGTTCTTC	CASSPNRGLGNEQFF
.	TRBV12-3/TRBV12-4	TRBD2	TRBJ2-1	TGTGCCAGCAGTCCCAATAGCGGGAGGGCCTCCTACAATGAGCAGTTCTTC	CASSPNSGRASYNEQFF
few	TRBV7-2	.	TRBJ2-5	TGTGCCAGCAGCTTGCGGACTCCCGGAAAGACCCAGTACTTC	CASSLRTPGKTQYF
.	TRBV6-8	TRBD2	TRBJ2-2	TGTGCCAGCTCCGGGACTAGCGGGACCTCGAACACCGGGGAGCTGTTTTTT	CASSGTSGTSNTGELFF
.	TRBV19	.	TRBJ2-1	TGTGCCAGTAGTATCGGATGGGGGAGCTCCTACAATGAGCAGTTCTTC	CASSIGWGSSYNEQFF
.	TRBV28	TRBD2	TRBJ2-5	TGTGCCAGCAGTTTACGACTAGCGGGAGTGGGTGAGCAGTACTTC	CASSLRLAGVGEQYF
.	TRBV7-3	TRBD1	TRBJ2-5	TGTGCCAGCAGTCGGGGGACAGGCGAGGAGCAGTACTTC	CASSRGTGEEQYF
few	TRBV7-2	TRBD1	TRBJ1-2	TGTGCCAGCAGCTTAGGAACAGGGGGCATCTATGGCTACACCTTC	CASSLGTGGIYGYTF
many	TRBV18	.	TRBJ2-3	TGTGCCAGCTCACAAAGGTTTAGCACAGATACGCAGTATTTT	CASSQRFSTDTQYF
.	TRBV10-1	.	TRBJ1-1	TGCGCCAGCAGTCAGCAAAAAAACACTGAAGCTTTCTTT	CASSQQKNTEAFF
many	TRBV11-2	TRBD2	TRBJ2-1	TGTGCCAGCAGCTTAATCCCCGCTAGCGGGAGAAATGAGCAGTTCTTC	CASSLIPASGRNEQFF
.	TRBV11-1	.	TRBJ2-1	TGTGCCAGCAGCTTAGCTGGCGTTGATGAGCAGTTCTTC	CASSLAGVDEQFF
many	TRBV11-1	.	TRBJ1-6	TGTGCCAGCAGCTTTCTACAGGGAGGGGATTCACCCCTCCACTTT	CASSFLQGGDSPLHF
.	TRBV19	TRBD2	TRBJ2-1	TGTGCCAGTAGTAGGGGACTAGCGGGATTGGATGAGCAGTTCTTC	CASSRGLAGLDEQFF
.	TRBV2	.	TRBJ2-3	TGTGCCAGCGCGGCAGGGATAGAAGGAGATACGCAGTATTTT	CASAAGIEGDTQYF
few	TRBV10-3	.	TRBJ2-1	TGTGCCATCAGTGACCTAACGGAAGAGCAGTTCTTC	CAISDLTEEQFF
few	TRBV28	TRBD2	TRBJ2-2	TGTGCCAGCAGTCAGACTAGCGCGGCCGGGGAGCTGTTTTTT	CASSQTSAAGELFF
few	TRBV7-2	.	TRBJ2-5	TGTGCCAGCGGCTTATACCAAGAGACCCAGTACTTC	CASGLYQETQYF
.	TRBV5-4	.	TRBJ1-6	TGTGCCAGCAGCTCCGATAGGTTGGACGAGCAGTACTTT	CASSSDRLDEQYF
.	TRBV6-1	TRBD2	TRBJ2-3	TGTGCCACCAGGTCGTCGACGGGGGGGCAAAATACGCAGTATTTT	CATRSSTGGQNTQYF
.	TRBV5-1	.	TRBJ2-1	TGCGCCAGCAGCTTGGCCGTAGTCCCAGGGGTCTACAATGAGCAGTTCTTC	CASSLAVVPGVYNEQFF
.	TRBV7-3	.	TRBJ2-2	TGTGCCAGCAGCTTACAGGTTACCGGGGAGCTGTTTTTT	CASSLQVTGELFF
.	TRBV19	TRBD2	TRBJ2-7	TGTGCCAGTAGCGACCTCGGGGGGGCCCTCGGCTACGAGCAGTACTTC	CASSDLGGALGYEQYF
.	TRBV7-4	.	TRBJ1-1	TGTGCCAGCAGCCCCGGACTAGCGGGAGGCCTGCACTACAATGAGCAGTTCTTT	CASSPGLAGGLHYNEQFF
large	TRBV12-3/TRBV12-4	.	TRBJ1-5	TGTGCCAGCAGAAATAGCAATCAGCCCCAGCATTTT	CASRNSNQPQHF
many	TRBV5-1	TRBD2	TRBJ2-5	TGCGCCAGCAGCTTGGGCGCGACTAGCGGGAAAGAGACCCAGTACTTC	CASSLGATSGKETQYF
many	TRBV24-1	TRBD1	TRBJ2-2	TGTGCCACCAGTGATTTACAGGGGGACACCGGGGAGCTGTTTTTT	CATSDLQGDTGELFF
.	TRBV11-2	.	TRBJ2-1	TGTGCCAGCAGCACAGTAGGCCAGGGTGGCTACAATGAGCAGTTCTTC	CASSTVGQGGYNEQFF
.	TRBV6-2/TRBV6-3	TRBD2	TRBJ2-5	TGTGCCAGCAGTAAATGGCCTAGCGGGAGCGGGATCCAAGAGACCCAGTACTTC	CASSKWPSGSGIQETQYF
.	TRBV7-6	.	TRBJ2-7	TGTGCCAGCAGCTTCTTCCAGGAGGCTGACAATGAGCAGTACTTC	CASSFFQEADNEQYF
many	TRBV6-1	TRBD1	TRBJ1-3	TGTGCCAGCAGGCCCACAGGGGGCTCTGGAAACACCATATATTTT	CASRPTGGSGNTIYF
.	TRBV6-2/TRBV6-3	.	TRBJ2-1	TGTGCCAGCAGTGAAAGGGCCGGGACATCTACAGATACGCAGTTCTTC	CASSERAGTSTDTQFF
.	TRBV12-3/TRBV12-4	.	TRBJ2-7	TGTGCCAGCAGTTGGACGGCTTACGAGCAGTACTTC	CASSWTAYEQYF
.	TRBV24-1	TRBD1	TRBJ2-5	TGTGCCACCAGTGAGGCCGGGACAGGGGACGAGACCCAGTACTTC	CATSEAGTGDETQYF
.	TRBV7-2	.	TRBJ2-3	TGTGCCAGCAGCCAAAACCCGCTCACAGATACGCAGTATTTT	CASSQNPLTDTQYF
.	TRBV28	.	TRBJ2-4	TGTGCCGGGAGTAATGTAGCCAAAAACATTCAGTACTTC	CAGSNVAKNIQYF
.	TRBV6-1	.	TRBJ2-6	TGTGCCAGCAGTGAAGCGCTAGGACCCCACGAGCAGCACTTT	CASSEALGPHEQHF
.	TRBV7-6	.	TRBJ2-1	TGTGCCAGCAGCTTAGATATTTGGGGTGGGCAGTTCTTC	CASSLDIWGGQFF
many	TRBV15	.	TRBJ2-5	TGTGCCACCAGCAGAGCTGCCGCAGGGGTAGAGCAGTACTTC	CATSRAAAGVEQYF
few	TRBV12-5	.	TRBJ1-1	TGTGCTAGTGGTTTTGGTAACACTGAAGCTTTCTTT	CASGFGNTEAFF
many	TRBV5-6	TRBD1	TRBJ2-5	TGTGCCAGCAGCACCGACAGGGGGGAGACCCAGTACTTC	CASSTDRGETQYF
.	TRBV7-2	TRBD1	TRBJ1-1	TGTGCCAGCAGCTTAGAGTGGGGACAGTCCACTGAAGCTTTCTTT	CASSLEWGQSTEAFF